A single sample is the source of the 8 T cell receptor beta chains below, sequenced in a study of vaccination effects on CD4 cells after COVID-19. Ahead of sequencing, the ViraFEST assay grew antigen-specific CD4+ T cells using viral peptide pools. Cells that had been cultured for 10 days were the source of isolated CD4+ T cells. The vaccine given was either BNT162b2 or mRNA-1273, in two doses. Antigens of these TCRs are unknown. Here immunoSEQ multiplex PCR was the method, and the copy in TCRdb shows in-frame clones only, minus some. The data contain about 69,000 clones, around 70% of them singletons. The specimen comprised CD4+ T cells from PBMCs cultured with HCoV-229E spike peptides, sampled after COVID-19 vaccination. Receptor source: a human donor who received a COVID-19 vaccine.

This clone was counted between two and nine times. The V gene is TRBV2, the J gene TRBJ1-6, with 8 bases identical to TRBD1. This CDR3 is built from 15 residues. Germline V lookup: CDR1 SNHLY, CDR2 FYNNEI. The V gene end was trimmed by 6 bases and the J gene end by 10 bases; junction bases not matched to a gene: 11. CDR3 bases: TGTGCCAGCAGAGACGGGATTGACAGGGGATCACCCCTCCACTTT. Amino acids: CASRDGIDRGSPLHF.

The V call is TRBV5-1, the J call TRBJ1-5; the D is unclear. Germline values: CDR1 SGHRS, CDR2 YFSETQ. V shed 0 bases and J shed 7 bases, with 8 bases lying between them. There are 13 residues in the CDR3. The CDR3 protein is CASSLGFNQPQHF. In DNA, the CDR3 is TGCGCCAGCAGCTTGGGTTTTAACCAGCCCCAGCATTTT.

The chain combines TRBV6-4 with TRBJ1-2; 11 bases are shared with TRBD1. The CDR3 length is 15 residues. V was pared by 5 bases and J by 11 bases, with 13 bases of the junction left unmatched. The germline V gene has CDR1 MRHNA and CDR2 SNTAGT. The CDR3 loop reads CASSPSPGTGGGYTF. The CDR3 DNA is TGTGCCAGCAGTCCGTCCCCCGGGACAGGGGGTGGGTACACCTTC.

The V call is TRBV10-2, the J call TRBJ1-2; D is unclear. Germline V gene lookup returns CDR1 WSHSY and CDR2 SAAADI. This CDR3 is built from 15 residues. Trimming shortened V by 2 bases and J by 2 bases, and 12 bases separated the two germline ends. For the CDR3, the DNA is TGCGCCAGCAGTGAGGTTGGAGGTCGAAACTATGGCTACACCTTC. Translation: CASSEVGGRNYGYTF.

This clone was picked up one time. V and J are TRBV18 and TRBJ2-1; TRBD2 agrees at 9 bases. Germline CDR1 is KGHSH and CDR2 is LQKENI. This CDR3 spans 18 amino acids. Trimming cost V 3 bases and J 0 bases; bases outside gene matches: 9. CDR3 sequence (DNA): TGTGCCAGCTCACCTATAGCGGGGGCCCTGAGCTCCTACAATGAGCAGTTCTTC. Protein sequence: CASSPIAGALSSYNEQFF.

This clone was seen only a few times. CDR3 residues: CASSSQGGELFF. In DNA, the CDR3 is TGTGCCAGCAGTTCCCAGGGCGGGGAGCTGTTTTTT. The rearrangement joins TRBV2 to TRBJ2-2; TRBD1 might be the D (5 bases). CDR1 is SNHLY and CDR2 is FYNNEI in the germline V gene. This CDR3 has 12 residues. The V end lost 5 bases, the J end lost 7 bases, and 8 bases lay between the germline ends.

The table lists this clone with a few counts. CDR3 DNA: TGTGCCAGCGGGAGGGGGCTGGAGCCCCAGCATTTT. Its protein product is CASGRGLEPQHF. The chain combines TRBV6-5 with TRBJ1-5; 7 bases map to TRBD1. The length of the CDR3 is 12 residues. V shed 8 bases, J shed 8 bases, and the junction held 6 bases outside the gene matches. Germline assignment: CDR1 MNHEY and CDR2 SVGAGI.

The chain has TRBV19 and TRBJ1-1; TRBD1 aligns across 11 bases. The CDR3 extends over 15 amino acids. With 8 bases clipped from V and 1 base from J, the junction kept 6 bases outside the gene matches. CDR1 LNHDA and CDR2 SQIVND come from the germline V gene (reference sequence). CDR3 coding DNA: TGTGCCAGTGTAGGACAGGGGGCGTGGAACACTGAAGCTTTCTTT. This translates into CASVGQGAWNTEAFF.